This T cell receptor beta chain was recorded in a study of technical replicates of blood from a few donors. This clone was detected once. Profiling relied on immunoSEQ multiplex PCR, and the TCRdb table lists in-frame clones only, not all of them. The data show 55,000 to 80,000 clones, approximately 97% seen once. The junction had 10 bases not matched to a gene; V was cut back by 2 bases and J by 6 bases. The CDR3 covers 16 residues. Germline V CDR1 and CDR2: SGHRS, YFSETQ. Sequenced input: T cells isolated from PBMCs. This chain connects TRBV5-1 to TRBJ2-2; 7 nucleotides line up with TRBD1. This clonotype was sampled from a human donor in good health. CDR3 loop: CASSLARIQGAGELFF. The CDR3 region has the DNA TGCGCCAGCAGCTTAGCGCGAATTCAGGGGGCCGGGGAGCTGTTTTTT.